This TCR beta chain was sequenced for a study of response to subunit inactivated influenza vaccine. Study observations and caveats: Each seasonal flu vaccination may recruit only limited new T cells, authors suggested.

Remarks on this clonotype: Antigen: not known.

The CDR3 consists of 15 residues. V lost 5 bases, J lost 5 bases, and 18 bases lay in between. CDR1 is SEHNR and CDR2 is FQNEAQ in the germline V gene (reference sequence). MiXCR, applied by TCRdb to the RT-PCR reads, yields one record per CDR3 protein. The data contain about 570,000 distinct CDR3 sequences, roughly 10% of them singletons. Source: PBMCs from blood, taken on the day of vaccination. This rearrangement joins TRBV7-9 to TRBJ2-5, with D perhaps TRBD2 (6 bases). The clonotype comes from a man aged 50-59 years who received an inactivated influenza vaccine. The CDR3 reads CASSPEWPGRETQYF. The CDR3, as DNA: TGTGCCAGCAGCCCAGAGTGGCCGGGGAGGGAGACCCAGTACTTC.